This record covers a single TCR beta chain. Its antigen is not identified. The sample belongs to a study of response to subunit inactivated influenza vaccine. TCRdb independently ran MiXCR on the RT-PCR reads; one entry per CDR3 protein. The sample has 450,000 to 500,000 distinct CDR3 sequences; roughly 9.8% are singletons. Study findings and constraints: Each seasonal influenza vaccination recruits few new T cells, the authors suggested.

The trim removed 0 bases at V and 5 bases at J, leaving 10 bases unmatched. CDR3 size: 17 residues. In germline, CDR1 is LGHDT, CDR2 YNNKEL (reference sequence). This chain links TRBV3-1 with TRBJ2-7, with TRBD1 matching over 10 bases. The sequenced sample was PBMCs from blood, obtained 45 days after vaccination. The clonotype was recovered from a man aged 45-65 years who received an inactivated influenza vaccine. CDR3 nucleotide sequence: TGTGCCAGCAGCCAAGAAGGGTACCGGGACAGGGGAAACGAGCAGTACTTC. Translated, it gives CASSQEGYRDRGNEQYF.